The 11 T cell receptor beta chains below all came from one sample that was sequenced in a study of blood T cells in healthy people across ages. Through a sample-barcoded 5' primer and a J-beta primer mix, a second PCR was run for roughly 7 to 12 cycles. TCRdb passed the 5' RACE reads through MiXCR, listing each CDR3 protein once. The sample carries about 640,000 distinct CDR3 sequences, about 43% recorded once. What was sequenced was blood. The receptors stem from a man of 80 years or more in good health.

This clonotype showed up just a few times. The chain employs TRBV7-2 and TRBJ2-3, with D perhaps TRBD2 (6 bases). Germline CDR1 reads SGHTA; CDR2 reads FQGNSA. V shed 4 bases and J shed 1 base, with 9 bases lying between them. This CDR3 has 14 amino acids. CDR3 bases: TGTGCCAGCAGCTCGGGAGCGGGCACAGATACGCAGTATTTT. Its protein product is CASSSGAGTDTQYF.

The V call is TRBV6-2 or TRBV6-3, the J call TRBJ2-3; D unresolved. This CDR3 is built from 13 residues. Trimming took off 7 bases at V and 3 bases at J, with 11 bases between the two ends. Per germline, CDR1 MNHEY and CDR2 SVGEGT. The CDR3 DNA reads as TGTGCCAGCAATCCTAGTAAAACAGATACGCAGTATTTT. It is translated as CASNPSKTDTQYF.

As concerns this clonotype: One junction end disagrees with the germline gene, perhaps due to a read error. The V gene is TRBV6-5, the J gene TRBJ1-6, with D possibly matching TRBD1 (5 bases). The germline gives CDR1 MNHEY, CDR2 SVGAGI. The CDR3 runs to 14 residues. In DNA form, the CDR3 reads TGTGCCAGCAGAAGCGGGGGGGATGATTCACTCCTCCACTTT. It encodes CASRSGGDDSLLHF.

The rearrangement joins TRBV7-2 to TRBJ1-5, with D possibly being TRBD1 (5 bases). Germline assignment: CDR1 SGHTA and CDR2 FQGNSA. Trimming removed 7 bases at V and 6 bases at J, with 16 bases between. CDR3 length: 14 amino acids. CDR3 nucleotides: TGTGCCAGCACCGTGGCAGGGTATGGTCAGCCCCAGCATTTT. Translating it yields CASTVAGYGQPQHF.

V usage is TRBV7-2 and J usage is TRBJ2-7; 8 bases line up with TRBD2. Trimming took 2 bases from V and 2 from J; bases not matched to a gene: 5. Germline CDR1 SGHTA, CDR2 FQGNSA. The CDR3 extends over 15 amino acids. The DNA of the CDR3 is TGTGCCAGCAGCTTAAAAGCGGGGGCCACCTACGAGCAGTACTTC. Amino acid sequence: CASSLKAGATYEQYF.

V and J are TRBV2 and TRBJ2-2; D may match TRBD1 or TRBD2 (5 bases each). CDR1 and CDR2 (germline): SNHLY, FYNNEI. The CDR3 sequence is 13 residues long. V lost 3 bases and J lost 5, with 7 bases in between. In DNA form, the CDR3 reads TGTGCCAGCAGTGATGAGGGGACCGGGGAGCTGTTTTTT. Translation: CASSDEGTGELFF.

This clonotype was seen more than once but under ten times. This rearrangement joins TRBV5-6 to TRBJ2-7; possible D gene TRBD2, 6 bases. The V end was cut by 1 base, the J end by 3 bases, with 17 bases between. The CDR3 is 16 residues long. In germline, CDR1 is SGHDT, CDR2 YYEEEE. This CDR3 reads CASSLLSRAGSYEQYF. DNA for the CDR3: TGTGCCAGCAGCTTGTTAAGCAGGGCGGGAAGCTACGAGCAGTACTTC.

This clonotype was counted at least ten times. The chain joins TRBV20-1 to TRBJ1-5; possible D gene TRBD1, 5 bases. Germline V CDR1 and CDR2: DFQATT, SNEGSKA (reference sequence). The CDR3 is made up of 16 amino acids. Trimming pared 1 base from V and 7 bases from J, leaving 20 bases between. CDR3 sequence: CSARVQGGEGWQPQHF. As DNA, the CDR3 is TGCAGTGCTAGAGTCCAGGGAGGGGAGGGCTGGCAGCCCCAGCATTTT.

V and J are TRBV4-3 and TRBJ1-2; 8 bases are a match to TRBD1. The junction had 5 bases not matched to a gene; V was cut back by 1 base and J by 4 bases. The CDR3 runs to 15 residues. Germline lookup yields CDR1 LGHNA and CDR2 YSLEER. For the CDR3, the DNA is TGCGCCAGCAGCCAAGGGGTGGACAGGGTCTATGGCTACACCTTC. This sequence encodes CASSQGVDRVYGYTF.

The CDR3 loop is CASSQDQVLKTQYF. As DNA, the CDR3 is TGTGCCAGCAGCCAAGATCAAGTTTTGAAGACCCAGTACTTC. The chain recombines TRBV3-1 with TRBJ2-7; D unclear. The J call may be incorrect, as the DNA end agrees better with TRBJ2-5. The CDR3 totals 14 residues. Germline V gene lookup returns CDR1 LGHDT and CDR2 YNNKEL (reference sequence).

This clonotype was counted at least ten times. This may arise from a read error, as a much more abundant clone is one base away. The chain couples TRBV5-5 to TRBJ2-7; D unresolved. There are 14 residues in the CDR3. Trimming left V 4 bases short and J 4 bases short, with 15 bases between. Germline values: CDR1 SGHKS, CDR2 YYEKEE (reference sequence). CDR3 DNA sequence: TGTGCCAGCAGCGTGGTGGGCAGGTCGTACGAGCAGTACTTC. Residues: CASSVVGRSYEQYF.